The entry below describes one TCR beta chain. This clonotype was seen more than once but under ten times. The antigen this receptor binds is unknown. Within one base of it there is no much larger clone, and no base qualities were kept. Explained via the paper, the time point label denotes: blood at routine non-recurrence follow-up after resection. Without any cell sorting, TCR sequencing was performed on whole RNA extracted either from tumor and nontumor lung tissue or from cryopreserved PBMC samples. Patients were selected for TCR sequencing only if sufficient RNA was available from at least two tumor regions. This sample stems from a study of spatial heterogeneity in lung cancer (dated by TCRdb to about 2019). The study in broad terms: Donors were 70 or so patients with early-stage, untreated non-small cell lung cancer from the lung TRACERx cohort. In non-small cell lung cancer, the study made a quantitative comparison of TCR alpha and beta repertoires among multiple tumor regions, matched nontumor lung and blood. Beta-chain transcripts were consistently detected in greater numbers than alpha-chain transcripts, which likely reflected higher beta-chain transcript abundance. The study linked features of the TCR repertoire to counts of nonsynonymous mutations, which were determined by whole-exome sequencing of tumor tissue. In the raw uncorrected reads, each unique combination of TCR and UMI appeared more than ten times on average. Both alpha and beta chains were TCR-sequenced in roughly 200 tumor regions, roughly 70 matched nontumor lung samples and roughly 50 PBMC samples obtained at surgery. Follow-up PBMC samples were sequenced whenever available, and the median time to follow-up was roughly two years after resection.

Overall study results and their limits: Only around 14 patients were included in the comparisons of baseline and follow-up blood repertoires. Ubiquitous expanded tumor TCRs were detected in blood more often at tumor resection than at routine follow-up. Confirming at a functional level the hypothesis that regional TCRs recognize regional mutations was considered to require additional single-cell paired TCR alpha and beta sequencing.

Libraries were made using 5' RACE. The run used a NextSeq 500. To allow correction of PCR and sequencing errors, the TCR library protocol tagged every TCR cDNA molecule with a unique molecular identifier. The original pipeline was this. TCR identification, UMI-based error correction and CDR3 extraction were all carried out with Decombinator tools. TCRs above a frequency of 2 per 1,000, corresponding to the top 1% of the tumor frequency distribution, were defined as expanded. Each repertoire was subsampled 100 times to 5,000 TCRs, after which Renyi diversity was computed with the R vegan package. CDR3 similarity networks were built from amino acid triplet string-kernel similarity, with CDR3s being connected when pairwise similarity was above 0.82. TCRdb redid the processing of the public reads, applying fastp at Q25 and MiXCR, and retained in-frame beta chains. CDR3 protein sequences are deduplicated, and each keeps its most common genes and DNA. The V and J calls were determined by TCRdb, not by the authors. The sample has 39,000 or so distinct CDR3 sequences on record, 8% to 11% of them singletons. The ten top clones hold roughly 18% of the sample.

The material was PBMCs, obtained at follow-up. This clonotype was sampled from a female donor with early-stage non-small cell lung cancer.

The CDR3 here reads CSARVPRRGNEQFF. The DNA sequence is as follows: TGCAGTGCTAGAGTTCCGCGTCGAGGAAATGAGCAGTTCTTC. The chain is assembled from TRBV20-1 and TRBJ2-1, with the D segment identity uncertain. The CDR3, from cysteine to phenylalanine, totals 14 residues. The DNA shown is the 42-base CDR3, in frame from base 1. V was cut back by 1 base and J by 7 bases, leaving a gap of 14 bases between them. CDR1 DFQATT and CDR2 SNEGSKA were looked up in the germline V gene (reference sequence).